The clone carrying this TCR beta chain appeared once. No antigen is known for it. The data derive from a study of cytomegalovirus exposure and HLA in healthy donors. Study-wide findings and caveats: Most observed TCR sequences were rare, whereas some public TCRs were detected in many donors.

A 120-subject validation cohort, separate from the 666-subject first cohort, supplied the donors. Germline loops: CDR1 MNHEY, CDR2 SMNVEV (reference sequence). V lost 5 bases to trimming and J lost 0 bases, with 8 bases between them. The CDR3 contains 14 residues. This table comes from immunoSEQ multiplex PCR, and its TCRdb copy is limited to in-frame clones, with some not included. The profile shows 160,000 or so clones, about 83% of them singletons. The chain joins TRBV27 to TRBJ1-5; maybe TRBD1 (5 bases). The sequence was collected from a woman aged 25 to 39 in good health and CMV-seronegative. The specimen was PBMCs. The CDR3 coding sequence is TGTGCCAGCAGTCCAGGGTATAGCAATCAGCCCCAGCATTTT. Its protein product is CASSPGYSNQPQHF.